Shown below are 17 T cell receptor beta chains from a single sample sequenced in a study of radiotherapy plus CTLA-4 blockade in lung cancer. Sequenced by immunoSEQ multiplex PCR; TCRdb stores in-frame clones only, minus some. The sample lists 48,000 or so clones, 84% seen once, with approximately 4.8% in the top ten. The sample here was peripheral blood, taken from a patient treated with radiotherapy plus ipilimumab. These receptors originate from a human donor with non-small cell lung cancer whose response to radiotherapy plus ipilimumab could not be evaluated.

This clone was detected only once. CDR3 region: CASSVALAGGTDTQYF. Written as DNA, the CDR3 is TGTGCCAGCAGCGTAGCTCTAGCGGGGGGCACAGATACGCAGTATTTT. The chain combines TRBV9 with TRBJ2-3; the match to TRBD2 covers 10 bases. The CDR3 consists of 16 residues. The junction had 2 bases not matched to a gene; V was cut back by 0 bases and J by 1 base. The germline V gene has CDR1 SGDLS and CDR2 YYNGEE.

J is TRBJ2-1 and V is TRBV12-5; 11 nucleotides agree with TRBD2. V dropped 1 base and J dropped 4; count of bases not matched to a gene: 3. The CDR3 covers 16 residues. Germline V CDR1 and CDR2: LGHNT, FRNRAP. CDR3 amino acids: CASGLARLAGYNEQFF. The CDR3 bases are TGTGCTAGTGGTTTGGCTAGACTAGCGGGATACAATGAGCAGTTCTTC.

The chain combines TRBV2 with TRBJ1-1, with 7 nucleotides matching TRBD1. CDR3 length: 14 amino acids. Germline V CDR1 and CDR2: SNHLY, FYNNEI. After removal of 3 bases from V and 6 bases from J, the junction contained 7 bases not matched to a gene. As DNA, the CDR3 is TGTGCCAGCAGTGACCTTAGACAGGGCGCTGAAGCTTTCTTT. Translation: CASSDLRQGAEAFF.

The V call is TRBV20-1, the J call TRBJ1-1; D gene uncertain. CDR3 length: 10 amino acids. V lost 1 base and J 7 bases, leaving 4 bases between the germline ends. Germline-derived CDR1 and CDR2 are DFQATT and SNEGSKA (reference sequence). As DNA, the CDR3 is TGCAGTGCTAGAGTCCTTGAAGCTTTCTTT. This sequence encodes CSARVLEAFF.

This CDR3 is CASSFRSLTADSYEQYF. For the CDR3, the DNA is TGCGCCAGCAGCTTCCGGTCCCTGACAGCTGACTCCTACGAGCAGTACTTC. This chain connects TRBV5-1 to TRBJ2-7; maybe TRBD1 (5 bases). CDR3 length: 17 amino acids. CDR1 and CDR2 from the germline V gene are SGHRS and YFSETQ. V dropped 2 bases and J dropped 0 bases, with 18 bases sitting between them.

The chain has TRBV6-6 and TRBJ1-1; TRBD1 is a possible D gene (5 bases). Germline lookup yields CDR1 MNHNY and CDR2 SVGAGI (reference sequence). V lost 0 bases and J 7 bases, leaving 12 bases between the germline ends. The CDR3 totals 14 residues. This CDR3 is CASSYSSQGGEAFF. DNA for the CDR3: TGTGCCAGCAGTTACTCGAGTCAGGGCGGTGAAGCTTTCTTT.

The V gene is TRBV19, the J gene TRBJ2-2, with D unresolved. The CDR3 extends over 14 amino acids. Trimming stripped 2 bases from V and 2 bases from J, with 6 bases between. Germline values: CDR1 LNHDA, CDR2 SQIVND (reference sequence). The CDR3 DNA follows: TGTGCCAGTAGTATAACAAGTAACACCGGGGAGCTGTTTTTT. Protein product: CASSITSNTGELFF.

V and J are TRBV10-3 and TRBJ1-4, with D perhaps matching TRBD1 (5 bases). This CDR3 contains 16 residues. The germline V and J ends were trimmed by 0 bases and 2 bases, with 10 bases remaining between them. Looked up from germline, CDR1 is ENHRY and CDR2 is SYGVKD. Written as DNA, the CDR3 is TGTGCCATCAGTGAGTCGGGGGGAGTCACTAATGAAAAACTGTTTTTT. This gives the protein CAISESGGVTNEKLFF.

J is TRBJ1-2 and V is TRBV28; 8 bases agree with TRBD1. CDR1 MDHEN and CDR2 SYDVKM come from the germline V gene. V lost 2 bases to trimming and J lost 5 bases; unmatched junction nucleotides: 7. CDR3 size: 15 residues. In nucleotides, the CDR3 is TGTGCCAGCAGTTTAGAGGGACAGGTTTTATATGGCTACACCTTC. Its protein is CASSLEGQVLYGYTF.

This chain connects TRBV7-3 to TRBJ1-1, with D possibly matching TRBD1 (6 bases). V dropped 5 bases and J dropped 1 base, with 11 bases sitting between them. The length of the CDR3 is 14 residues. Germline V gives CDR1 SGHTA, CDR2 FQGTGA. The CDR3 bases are TGTGCCAGCAGCCTCCAGACAGGGAACACTGAAGCTTTCTTT. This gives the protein CASSLQTGNTEAFF.

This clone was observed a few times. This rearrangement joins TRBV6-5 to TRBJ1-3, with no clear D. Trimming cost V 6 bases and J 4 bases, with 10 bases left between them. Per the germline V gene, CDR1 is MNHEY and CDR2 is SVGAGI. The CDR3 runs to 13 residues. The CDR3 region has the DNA TGTGCCAGCAGCCTGAATCAGGGAAACACCATATATTTT. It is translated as CASSLNQGNTIYF.

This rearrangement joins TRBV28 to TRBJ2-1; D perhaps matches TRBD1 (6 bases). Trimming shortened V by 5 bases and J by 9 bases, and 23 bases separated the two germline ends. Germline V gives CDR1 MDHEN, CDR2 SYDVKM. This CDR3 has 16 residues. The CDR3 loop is CASSGSGTYGLGEQFF. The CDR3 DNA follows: TGTGCCAGCAGTGGGTCTGGGACATACGGCTTAGGTGAGCAGTTCTTC.

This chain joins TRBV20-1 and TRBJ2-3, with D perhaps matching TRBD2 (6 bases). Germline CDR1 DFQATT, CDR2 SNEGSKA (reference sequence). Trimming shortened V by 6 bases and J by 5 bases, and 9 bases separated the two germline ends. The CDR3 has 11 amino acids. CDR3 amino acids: CSARLVDTQYF. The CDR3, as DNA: TGCAGTGCCCGACTAGTAGATACGCAGTATTTT.

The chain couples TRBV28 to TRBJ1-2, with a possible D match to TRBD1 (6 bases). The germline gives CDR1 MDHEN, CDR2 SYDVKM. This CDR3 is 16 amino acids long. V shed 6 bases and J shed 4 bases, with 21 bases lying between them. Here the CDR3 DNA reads TGTGCCAGCAGACAGGGAGGGCTAACTGATTTCTATGGCTACACCTTC. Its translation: CASRQGGLTDFYGYTF.

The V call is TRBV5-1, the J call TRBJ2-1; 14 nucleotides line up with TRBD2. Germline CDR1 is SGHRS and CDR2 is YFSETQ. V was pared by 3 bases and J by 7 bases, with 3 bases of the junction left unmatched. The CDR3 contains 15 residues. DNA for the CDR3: TGCGCCAGCAGCTCGGGACTAGCGGGGGCGAATGAGCAGTTCTTC. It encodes CASSSGLAGANEQFF.

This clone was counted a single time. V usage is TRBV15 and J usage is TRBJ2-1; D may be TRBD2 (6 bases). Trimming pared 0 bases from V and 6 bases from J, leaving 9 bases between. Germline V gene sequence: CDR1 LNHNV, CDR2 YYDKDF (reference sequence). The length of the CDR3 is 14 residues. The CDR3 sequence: CATSREPSANEQFF. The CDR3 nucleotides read TGTGCCACCAGCAGAGAGCCTAGCGCCAATGAGCAGTTCTTC.

Written as DNA, the CDR3 is TGTGCCAGCAGTTTAACTAGCACAGATACGCAGTATTTT. Translation: CASSLTSTDTQYF. The chain carries TRBV6-5 and TRBJ2-3; D gene uncertain. V was clipped by 4 bases and J by 0 bases, with 5 bases between them. This CDR3 region has 13 residues. From germline, CDR1 is MNHEY and CDR2 SVGAGI.